The 8 T cell receptor beta chains presented below share a single source sample, sequenced in a study of OX40 agonist ivuxolimab in advanced cancers. Produced via immunoSEQ multiplex PCR; TCRdb's table is partial and in-frame only. The sample gives about 35,000 clones, roughly 90% of which show up once; around 30% is in the top ten. The sequenced sample was CD4+ or CD8+ T cells sorted from blood, obtained in a trial of the OX40 agonist ivuxolimab. These receptors were obtained from an adult with an advanced solid tumor such as melanoma, head and neck, liver or kidney cancer.

The chain couples TRBV27 to TRBJ2-1, with D unresolved. Germline-derived CDR1 and CDR2 are MNHEY and SMNVEV (reference sequence). The CDR3 runs 11 residues. V lost 8 bases to trimming and J lost 7 bases, with 9 bases between them. Written as DNA, the CDR3 is TGTGCCAGCCTTAGCAGGAATGAGCAGTTCTTC. This translates into CASLSRNEQFF.

The V and J genes are TRBV2 and TRBJ2-1, with 8 bases aligning to TRBD2. The CDR3 is made up of 16 amino acids. Germline CDR1 is SNHLY and CDR2 is FYNNEI. With V trimmed by 6 bases and J by 9 bases, 16 bases remained unmatched. In nucleotides, the CDR3 is TGTGCCAGCAGAAATACCGAGACTAGCGACCGGGGTGAGCAGTTCTTC. It specifies CASRNTETSDRGEQFF.

The chain combines TRBV5-4 with TRBJ1-4, with 9 bases that match TRBD1. Germline V CDR1 and CDR2: SGHNT, YYREEE (reference sequence). There are 16 residues in the CDR3. Unmatched junction bases numbered 7, after V lost 4 bases and J lost 3 bases. CDR3 in amino acids: CASSPTGQGPNEKLFF. The CDR3 coding sequence is TGTGCCAGCAGCCCCACCGGACAGGGGCCTAATGAAAAACTGTTTTTT.

The genes are TRBV2 and TRBJ2-1; 11 bases align to TRBD2. CDR1 is SNHLY and CDR2 is FYNNEI in the germline V gene. Trimming cost V 6 bases and J 5 bases; bases outside gene matches: 6. The CDR3 extends over 15 amino acids. The CDR3 nucleotides read TGTGCCAGCAGCGCGGGACTAGCGGAAAACAATGAGCAGTTCTTC. It encodes CASSAGLAENNEQFF.

The chain combines TRBV6-6 with TRBJ1-1; 7 bases map to TRBD1. The germline V gene has CDR1 MNHNY and CDR2 SVGAGI (reference sequence). The CDR3 loop spans 13 amino acids. The junction had 5 bases not matched to a gene; V was cut back by 2 bases and J by 8 bases. This CDR3 is CASSYGTDFEAFF. CDR3 coding DNA: TGTGCCAGCAGTTACGGGACAGACTTCGAAGCTTTCTTT.

The chain couples TRBV7-9 to TRBJ2-1; D gene uncertain. Trimming took off 4 bases at V and 4 bases at J, with 11 bases between the two ends. The germline CDR1 and CDR2 sequences are SEHNR and FQNEAQ (reference sequence). CDR3 length: 14 amino acids. CDR3 amino acids: CASSSPRAYNEQFF. Here the CDR3 DNA reads TGTGCCAGCAGCTCCCCGCGAGCGTACAATGAGCAGTTCTTC.

The chain recombines TRBV5-6 with TRBJ1-1; D is possibly TRBD1 (5 bases). The germline gives CDR1 SGHDT, CDR2 YYEEEE. V was cut by 5 bases and J by 7 bases, with 15 bases left in between. The CDR3 runs 13 residues. The chain's CDR3 is CASSLMGGGEAFF. The CDR3, as DNA: TGTGCCAGCAGTCTCATGGGGGGAGGTGAAGCTTTCTTT. Full variable domain (remainder filled in from reference TRBV5-6 and TRBJ1-1): DAGVTQSPTHLIKTRGQQVTLRCSPKSGHDTVSWYQQALGQGPQFIFQYYEEEERQRGNFPDRFSGHQFPNYSSELNVNALLLGDSALYLCASSLMGGGEAFFGQGTRLTVV.

The chain has TRBV27 and TRBJ2-1, with 10 bases matching TRBD1. The CDR3 sequence is 16 residues long. Germline CDR1 MNHEY, CDR2 SMNVEV (reference sequence). Unmatched junction bases numbered 5, after V lost 2 bases and J lost 4 bases. CDR3 DNA: TGTGCCAGCAGTTTAAGCCGACAGGGGGCTTACAATGAGCAGTTCTTC. Protein product: CASSLSRQGAYNEQFF.